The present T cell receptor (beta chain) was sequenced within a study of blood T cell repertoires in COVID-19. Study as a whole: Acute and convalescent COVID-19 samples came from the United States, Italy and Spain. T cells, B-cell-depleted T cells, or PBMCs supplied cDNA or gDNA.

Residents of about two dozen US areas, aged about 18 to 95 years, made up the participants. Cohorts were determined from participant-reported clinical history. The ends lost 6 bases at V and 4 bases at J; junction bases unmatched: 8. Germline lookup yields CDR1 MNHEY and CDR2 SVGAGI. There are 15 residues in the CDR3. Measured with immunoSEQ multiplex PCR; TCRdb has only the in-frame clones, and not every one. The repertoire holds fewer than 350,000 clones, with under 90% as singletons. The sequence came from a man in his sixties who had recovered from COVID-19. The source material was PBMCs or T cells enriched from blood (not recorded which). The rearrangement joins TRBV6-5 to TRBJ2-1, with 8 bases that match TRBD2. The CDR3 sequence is CASSKTSEFYNEQFF. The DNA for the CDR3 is TGTGCCAGCAGCAAGACTAGCGAGTTTTACAATGAGCAGTTCTTC.